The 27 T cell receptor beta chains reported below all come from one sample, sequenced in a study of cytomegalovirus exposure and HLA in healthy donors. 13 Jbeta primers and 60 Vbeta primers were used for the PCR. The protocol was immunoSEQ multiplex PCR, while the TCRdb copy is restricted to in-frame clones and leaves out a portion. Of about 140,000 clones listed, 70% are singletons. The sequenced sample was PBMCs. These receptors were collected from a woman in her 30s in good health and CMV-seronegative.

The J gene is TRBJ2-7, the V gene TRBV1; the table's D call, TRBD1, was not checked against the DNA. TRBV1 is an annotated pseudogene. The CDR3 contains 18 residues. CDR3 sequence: CTSTLSLSIGQGRYEQYV. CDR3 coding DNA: TGCACCAGCACCCTGTCCCTATCAATAGGACAGGGACGCTACGAGCAGTACGTC.

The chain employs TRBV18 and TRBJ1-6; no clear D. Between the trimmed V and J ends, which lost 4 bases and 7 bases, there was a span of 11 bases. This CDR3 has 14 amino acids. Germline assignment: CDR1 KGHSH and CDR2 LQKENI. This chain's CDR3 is CASSQDHENSPLHF. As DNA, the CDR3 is TGTGCCAGCTCACAAGATCACGAGAATTCACCCCTCCACTTT.

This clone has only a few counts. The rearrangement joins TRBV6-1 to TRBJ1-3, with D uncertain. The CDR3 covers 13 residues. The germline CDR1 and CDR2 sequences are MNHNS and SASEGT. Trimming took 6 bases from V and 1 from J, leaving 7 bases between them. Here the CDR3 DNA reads TGTGCCAGCAGGCGGGTATCTGGAAACACCATATATTTT. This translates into CASRRVSGNTIYF.

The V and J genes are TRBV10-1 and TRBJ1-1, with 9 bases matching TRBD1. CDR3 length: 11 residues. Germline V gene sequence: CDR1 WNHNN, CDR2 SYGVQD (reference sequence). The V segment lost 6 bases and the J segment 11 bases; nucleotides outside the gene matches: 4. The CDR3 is CASSRDRAAFF. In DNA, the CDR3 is TGCGCCAGCAGCCGGGACAGGGCGGCTTTCTTT.

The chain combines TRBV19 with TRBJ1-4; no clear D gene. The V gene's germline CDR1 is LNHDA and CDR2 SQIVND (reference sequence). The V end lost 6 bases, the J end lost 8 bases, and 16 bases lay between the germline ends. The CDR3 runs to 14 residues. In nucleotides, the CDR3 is TGTGCCAGTAGCGTCGGGCAAGGAGGAGAAAAACTGTTTTTT. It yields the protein CASSVGQGGEKLFF.

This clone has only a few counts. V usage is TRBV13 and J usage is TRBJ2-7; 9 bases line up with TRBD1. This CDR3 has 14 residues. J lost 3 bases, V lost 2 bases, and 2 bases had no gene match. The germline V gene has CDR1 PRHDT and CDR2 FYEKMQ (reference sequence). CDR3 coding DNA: TGTGCCAGCAGCTTACGGGACAGGGTCTACGAGCAGTACGTC. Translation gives CASSLRDRVYEQYV.

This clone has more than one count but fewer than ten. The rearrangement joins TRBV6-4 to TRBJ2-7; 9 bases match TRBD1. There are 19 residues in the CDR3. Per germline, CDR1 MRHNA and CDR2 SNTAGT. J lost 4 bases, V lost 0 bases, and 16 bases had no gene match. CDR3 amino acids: CASSDSRDRDALEHYEQYV. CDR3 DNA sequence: TGTGCCAGCAGTGACTCGAGGGACAGGGATGCCCTCGAGCATTACGAGCAGTACGTC.

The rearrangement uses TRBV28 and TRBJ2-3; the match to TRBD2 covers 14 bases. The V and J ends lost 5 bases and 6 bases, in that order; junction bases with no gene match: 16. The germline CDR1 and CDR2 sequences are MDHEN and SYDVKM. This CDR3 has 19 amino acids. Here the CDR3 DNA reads TGTGCCAGCAGTAAGGGACTAGCGGGGGCTTACGGAAGGTCTGATACGCAGTATTTT. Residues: CASSKGLAGAYGRSDTQYF.

CDR3 sequence: CASSTSGRGYNEQFF. As DNA, the CDR3 is TGTGCCAGCAGTACTAGCGGGAGAGGCTACAATGAGCAGTTCTTC. The chain combines TRBV6-6 with TRBJ2-1, with 11 bases identical to TRBD2. V shed 5 bases, J shed 3 bases, and the junction held 3 bases outside the gene matches. The CDR3 is made up of 15 amino acids. The germline CDR1 and CDR2 sequences are MNHNY and SVGAGI (reference sequence).

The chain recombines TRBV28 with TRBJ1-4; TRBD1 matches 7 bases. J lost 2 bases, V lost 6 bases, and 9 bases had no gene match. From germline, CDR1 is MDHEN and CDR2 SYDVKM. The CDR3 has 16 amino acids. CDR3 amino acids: CASSLTGAGTNEKLFF. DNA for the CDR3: TGTGCCAGCAGCCTAACAGGGGCCGGCACTAATGAAAAACTGTTTTTT.

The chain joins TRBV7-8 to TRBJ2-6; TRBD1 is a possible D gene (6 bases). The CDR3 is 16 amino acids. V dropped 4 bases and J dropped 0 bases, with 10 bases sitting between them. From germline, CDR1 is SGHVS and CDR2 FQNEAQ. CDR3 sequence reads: CASSSGQNSGANVLTF. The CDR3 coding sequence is TGTGCCAGCAGCTCCGGACAGAACTCTGGGGCCAACGTCCTGACTTTC.

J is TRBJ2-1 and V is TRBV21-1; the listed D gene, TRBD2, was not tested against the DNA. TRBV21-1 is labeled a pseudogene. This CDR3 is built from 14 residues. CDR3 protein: CASSTRDFNNEQFF. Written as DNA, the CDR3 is TGTGCCAGCAGCACCCGGGACTTTAACAATGAGCAGTTCTTC.

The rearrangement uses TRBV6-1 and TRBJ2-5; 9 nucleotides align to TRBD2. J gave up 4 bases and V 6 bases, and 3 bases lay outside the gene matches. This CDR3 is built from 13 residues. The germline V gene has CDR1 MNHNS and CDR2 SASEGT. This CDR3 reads CASRAGGTETQYF. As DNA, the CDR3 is TGTGCCAGCAGGGCGGGGGGGACAGAGACCCAGTACTTC.

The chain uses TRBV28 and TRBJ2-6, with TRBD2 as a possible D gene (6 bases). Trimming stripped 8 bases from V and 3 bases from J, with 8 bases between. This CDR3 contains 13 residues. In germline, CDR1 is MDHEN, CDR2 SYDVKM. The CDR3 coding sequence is TGTGCCAGCGGAGGGTATGGGGCCAACGTCCTGACTTTC. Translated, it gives CASGGYGANVLTF.

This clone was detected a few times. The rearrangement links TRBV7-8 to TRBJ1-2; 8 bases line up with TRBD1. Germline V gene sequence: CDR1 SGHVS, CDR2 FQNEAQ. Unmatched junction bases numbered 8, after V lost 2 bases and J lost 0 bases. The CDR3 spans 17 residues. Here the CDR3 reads CASSLTVTGATNYGYTF. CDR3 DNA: TGTGCCAGCAGCTTAACGGTGACAGGGGCCACTAACTATGGCTACACCTTC.

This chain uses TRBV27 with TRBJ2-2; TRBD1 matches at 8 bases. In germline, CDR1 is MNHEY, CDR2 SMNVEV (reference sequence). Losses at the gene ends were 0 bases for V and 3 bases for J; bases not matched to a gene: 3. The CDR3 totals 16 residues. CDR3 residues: CASSLSTGDYTGELFF. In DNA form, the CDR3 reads TGTGCCAGCAGTTTATCGACAGGGGACTACACCGGGGAGCTGTTTTTT.

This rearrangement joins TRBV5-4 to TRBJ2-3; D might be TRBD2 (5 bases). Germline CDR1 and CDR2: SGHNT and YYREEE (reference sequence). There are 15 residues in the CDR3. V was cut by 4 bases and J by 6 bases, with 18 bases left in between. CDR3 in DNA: TGTGCCAGCAGCGATAAAGGACGGTCGGGGGATACGCAGTATTTT. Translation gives CASSDKGRSGDTQYF. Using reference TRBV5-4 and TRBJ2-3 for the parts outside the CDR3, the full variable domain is ETGVTQSPTHLIKTRGQQVTLRCSSQSGHNTVSWYQQALGQGPQFIFQYYREEENGRGNFPPRFSGLQFPNYSSELNVNALELDDSALYLCASSDKGRSGDTQYFGPGTRLTVL.

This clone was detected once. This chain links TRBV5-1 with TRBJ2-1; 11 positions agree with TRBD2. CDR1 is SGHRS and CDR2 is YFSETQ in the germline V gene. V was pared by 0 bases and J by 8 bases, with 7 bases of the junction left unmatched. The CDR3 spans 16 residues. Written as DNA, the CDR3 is TGCGCCAGCAGCTTGGGCACTAGCGGGAGCAGGGATGAGCAGTTCTTC. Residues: CASSLGTSGSRDEQFF.

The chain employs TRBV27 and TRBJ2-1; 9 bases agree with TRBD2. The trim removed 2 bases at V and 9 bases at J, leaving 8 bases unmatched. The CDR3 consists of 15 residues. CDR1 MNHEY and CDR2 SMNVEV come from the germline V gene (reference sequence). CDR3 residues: CASSLLGLAGGEQFF. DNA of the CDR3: TGTGCCAGCAGTTTACTGGGACTAGCCGGAGGTGAGCAGTTCTTC.

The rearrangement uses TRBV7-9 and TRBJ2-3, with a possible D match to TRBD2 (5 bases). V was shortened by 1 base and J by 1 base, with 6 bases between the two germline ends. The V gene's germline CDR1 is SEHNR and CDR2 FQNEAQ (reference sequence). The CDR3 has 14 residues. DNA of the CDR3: TGTGCCAGCAGCTTAGGGACTCGCACAGATACGCAGTATTTT. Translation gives CASSLGTRTDTQYF.

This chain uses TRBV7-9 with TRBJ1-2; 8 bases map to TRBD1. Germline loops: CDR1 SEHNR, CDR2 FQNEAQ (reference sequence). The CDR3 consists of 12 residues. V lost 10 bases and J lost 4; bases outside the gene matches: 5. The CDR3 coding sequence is TGTGCCACCTCCGGGACAGGCTATGGCTACACCTTC. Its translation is CATSGTGYGYTF.

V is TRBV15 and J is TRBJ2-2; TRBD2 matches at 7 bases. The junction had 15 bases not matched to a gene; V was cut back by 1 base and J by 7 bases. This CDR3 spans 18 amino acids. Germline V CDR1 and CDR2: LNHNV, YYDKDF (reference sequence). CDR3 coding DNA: TGTGCCACCAGCAGAGGTGGGTGGGGGACTACTACGAGCGGGGAGCTGTTTTTT. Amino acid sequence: CATSRGGWGTTTSGELFF.

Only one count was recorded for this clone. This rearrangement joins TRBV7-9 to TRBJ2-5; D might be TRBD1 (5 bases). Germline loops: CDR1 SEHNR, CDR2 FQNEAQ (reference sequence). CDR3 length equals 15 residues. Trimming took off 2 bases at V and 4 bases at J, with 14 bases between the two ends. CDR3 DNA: TGTGCCAGCAGCTTACTGTGGGGCTCGGGAGAGACCCAGTACTTC. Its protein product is CASSLLWGSGETQYF.

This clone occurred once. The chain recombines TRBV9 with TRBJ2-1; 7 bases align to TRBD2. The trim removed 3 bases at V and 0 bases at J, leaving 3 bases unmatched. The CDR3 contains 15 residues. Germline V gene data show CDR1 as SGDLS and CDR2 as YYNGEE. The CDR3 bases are TGTGCCAGCAGCGGCCGCGGGAGCTCCTACAATGAGCAGTTCTTC. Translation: CASSGRGSSYNEQFF.

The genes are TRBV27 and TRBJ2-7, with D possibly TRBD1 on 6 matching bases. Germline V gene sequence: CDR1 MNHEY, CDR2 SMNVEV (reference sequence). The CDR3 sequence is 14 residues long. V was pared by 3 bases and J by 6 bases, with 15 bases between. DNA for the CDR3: TGTGCCAGCAGTTTCCAGGGGCCCCGTGGCGAGCAGTACTTC. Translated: CASSFQGPRGEQYF.

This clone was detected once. The chain's CDR3 is CAWSRQGAGGANVLTF. Here the CDR3 DNA reads TGTGCCTGGAGTAGACAGGGGGCGGGGGGGGCCAACGTCCTGACTTTC. The genes are TRBV30 and TRBJ2-6; 10 nucleotides match TRBD1. The CDR3 extends over 16 amino acids. Trimming removed 2 bases from V and 4 bases from J; junction bases left unmatched: 5. Looked up from germline, CDR1 is GTSNPN and CDR2 is SVGIG (reference sequence).

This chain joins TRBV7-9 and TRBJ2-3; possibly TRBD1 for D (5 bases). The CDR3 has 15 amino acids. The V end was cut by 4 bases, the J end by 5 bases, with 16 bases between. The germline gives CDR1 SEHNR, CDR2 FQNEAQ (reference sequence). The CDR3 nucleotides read TGTGCCAGCAGCTCAAGGGGTAATCCGGTAGATACGCAGTATTTT. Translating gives CASSSRGNPVDTQYF.